These T cell receptor beta chains were read from a single sample in a study of CD8 T cells in ankylosing spondylitis. Via MiXCR, TCRdb re-called the 5' RACE reads, giving one row per CDR3 protein. The sample has 500,000 to 550,000 distinct CDR3 sequences; 9.5% to 15% are singletons. Sequencing used blood, either unsorted or a sorted T cell fraction (not recorded which). These receptors were taken from a male donor with ankylosing spondylitis. The CDR3 runs from the conserved cysteine through the conserved F or W. Each record gives: CDR3 protein, CDR3 DNA, J gene, V gene, D gene, clone size. The D gene is left open where the match is weak. Size tells how often a clone was seen (once, few, many) or the class of an expanded clone, and some rows leave it out.

CDR3: CASSPPSGLAFYEQYF; DNA: TGTGCCAGCTCACCACCTTCCGGACTAGCGTTCTACGAGCAGTACTTC; J: TRBJ2-7; V: TRBV18; D: TRBD2; size: .
CDR3: CASSQGHPPGNTIYF; DNA: TGTGCCAGCTCCCAGGGTCATCCGCCTGGAAACACCATATATTTT; J: TRBJ1-3; V: TRBV18; D: .; size: few
CDR3: CASSEGQYGYTF; DNA: TGTGCCAGCAGTGAAGGGCAGTATGGCTACACCTTC; J: TRBJ1-2; V: TRBV2; D: .; size: few
CDR3: CATSVRLAGDTGELFF; DNA: TGTGCCACCAGCGTCCGACTAGCGGGAGACACCGGGGAGCTGTTTTTT; J: TRBJ2-2; V: TRBV24-1; D: TRBD2; size: .
CDR3: CASSLQGSEKLFF; DNA: TGCGCCAGCAGCTTACAAGGAAGTGAAAAACTGTTTTTT; J: TRBJ1-4; V: TRBV5-1; D: .; size: .
CDR3: CASSFAGVNIQYF; DNA: TGTGCCAGCAGCTTTGCAGGGGTGAACATTCAGTACTTC; J: TRBJ2-4; V: TRBV5-8; D: .; size: .
CDR3: CASSPSRRETQYF; DNA: TGTGCCAGCAGTCCCAGCCGGAGGGAGACCCAGTACTTC; J: TRBJ2-5; V: TRBV12-3/TRBV12-4; D: .; size: few
CDR3: CASSLVGGSTDTQYF; DNA: TGTGCCAGCAGCTTGGTAGGGGGATCTACAGATACGCAGTATTTT; J: TRBJ2-3; V: TRBV5-6; D: .; size: many
CDR3: CSTRTGPNTEAFF; DNA: TGCAGCACAAGGACAGGCCCAAACACTGAAGCTTTCTTT; J: TRBJ1-1; V: TRBV29-1; D: TRBD1; size: few
CDR3: CASKSPQGGSYEQYF; DNA: TGTGCCAGCAAGTCCCCCCAGGGGGGCTCCTACGAGCAGTACTTC; J: TRBJ2-7; V: TRBV28; D: .; size: few
CDR3: CSAGGQGALDTQYF; DNA: TGCAGTGCAGGAGGACAGGGGGCATTGGATACGCAGTATTTT; J: TRBJ2-3; V: TRBV20-1; D: TRBD1; size: .
CDR3: CASPPQLVYSNQPQHF; DNA: TGTGCCAGCCCACCTCAACTTGTTTATAGCAATCAGCCCCAGCATTTT; J: TRBJ1-5; V: TRBV21-1; D: .; size: .
CDR3: CSGREGRGETQYF; DNA: TGCAGCGGCCGCGAGGGCAGGGGAGAGACCCAGTACTTC; J: TRBJ2-5; V: TRBV29-1; D: .; size: many
CDR3: CASSWGKAGELFF; DNA: TGTGCCAGCAGCTGGGGGAAGGCCGGGGAGCTGTTTTTT; J: TRBJ2-2; V: TRBV28; D: .; size: .
CDR3: CASSFIGLAGGPSGANVLTF; DNA: TGCGCCAGCAGCTTCATTGGACTAGCGGGAGGCCCCTCTGGGGCCAACGTCCTGACTTTC; J: TRBJ2-6; V: TRBV5-1; D: TRBD2; size: .
CDR3: CASRMDGGTAFF; DNA: TGTGCCAGCAGGATGGACGGTGGGACAGCTTTCTTT; J: TRBJ1-1; V: TRBV11-2; D: .; size: many
CDR3: CASSSNTLTGMHSGANVLTF; DNA: TGCGCCAGCAGCTCGAATACCCTCACAGGGATGCACTCTGGGGCCAACGTCCTGACTTTC; J: TRBJ2-6; V: TRBV5-1; D: .; size: .
CDR3: CATSRDYGGYGYTF; DNA: TGTGCCACCAGCAGAGATTACGGCGGCTATGGCTACACCTTC; J: TRBJ1-2; V: TRBV15; D: .; size: many
CDR3: CASRYQGTNYGYTF; DNA: TGTGCCAGCAGGTACCAGGGCACGAACTATGGCTACACCTTC; J: TRBJ1-2; V: TRBV28; D: .; size: .
CDR3: CAISPGTSGEDEQFF; DNA: TGTGCCATCAGCCCCGGGACTAGCGGGGAGGATGAGCAGTTCTTC; J: TRBJ2-1; V: TRBV10-3; D: TRBD2; size: few
CDR3: CAISDMGQGKTQYF; DNA: TGTGCCATCAGTGATATGGGACAGGGAAAGACCCAGTACTTC; J: TRBJ2-5; V: TRBV10-3; D: TRBD1; size: many
CDR3: CSASRDRGPGAYEQYF; DNA: TGCAGTGCTAGCCGGGACAGGGGGCCCGGCGCCTACGAGCAGTACTTC; J: TRBJ2-7; V: TRBV20-1; D: TRBD1; size: .
CDR3: CSAREFGLYTGELFF; DNA: TGCAGTGCTAGAGAGTTCGGACTCTACACCGGGGAGCTGTTTTTT; J: TRBJ2-2; V: TRBV20-1; D: .; size: .
CDR3: CASSPEGQGANRDGYTF; DNA: TGCGCCAGCAGCCCGGAAGGACAGGGGGCGAATAGGGATGGCTACACCTTC; J: TRBJ1-2; V: TRBV5-1; D: TRBD1; size: few
CDR3: CASRWGEGRGDTQYF; DNA: TGTGCCAGCCGCTGGGGGGAGGGCCGGGGAGATACGCAGTATTTT; J: TRBJ2-3; V: TRBV6-1; D: TRBD2; size: .
CDR3: CSVGRGLSSGRLVDRETQYF; DNA: TGCAGTGTTGGCAGGGGGTTATCTAGCGGGAGATTGGTGGATCGAGAGACCCAGTACTTC; J: TRBJ2-5; V: TRBV20-1; D: TRBD2; size: few
CDR3: CASSLVPQETQYF; DNA: TGCGCCAGCAGCTTGGTTCCCCAAGAGACCCAGTACTTC; J: TRBJ2-5; V: TRBV5-1; D: .; size: many
CDR3: CASGSQGVAEQYF; DNA: TGTGCCAGCGGATCACAGGGGGTTGCCGAGCAGTACTTC; J: TRBJ2-7; V: TRBV19; D: TRBD1; size: .
CDR3: CSAPDRGLSEQFF; DNA: TGCAGTGCGCCGGACAGGGGGCTCAGTGAGCAGTTCTTC; J: TRBJ2-1; V: TRBV20-1; D: TRBD1; size: few
CDR3: CASSLVGYGELFF; DNA: TGTGCCAGCAGTTTAGTGGGGTACGGGGAGCTGTTTTTT; J: TRBJ2-2; V: TRBV12-3/TRBV12-4; D: .; size: .
CDR3: CASSVGGDTAEAFF; DNA: TGTGCCAGCAGCGTAGGGGGGGATACAGCTGAAGCTTTCTTT; J: TRBJ1-1; V: TRBV9; D: .; size: few
CDR3: CSAREGYEQYF; DNA: TGCAGTGCTAGAGAGGGGTACGAGCAGTACTTC; J: TRBJ2-7; V: TRBV20-1; D: .; size: .
CDR3: CSVGTSGAGLDTQYF; DNA: TGCAGCGTCGGGACTAGCGGAGCCGGGTTAGATACGCAGTATTTT; J: TRBJ2-3; V: TRBV29-1; D: TRBD2; size: few
CDR3: CASSRSAVSSGRVETQYF; DNA: TGCGCCAGCAGCCGAAGTGCGGTTTCTAGCGGGAGGGTGGAGACCCAGTACTTC; J: TRBJ2-5; V: TRBV4-1; D: TRBD2; size: few
CDR3: CASSPTDRANYGYTF; DNA: TGTGCCAGCAGTCCAACGGACAGGGCTAACTATGGCTACACCTTC; J: TRBJ1-2; V: TRBV27; D: TRBD1; size: many
CDR3: CSASKREVYNEQFF; DNA: TGCAGTGCTAGTAAGCGGGAGGTGTACAATGAGCAGTTCTTC; J: TRBJ2-1; V: TRBV20-1; D: TRBD2; size: .
CDR3: CAWKKGGNEQFF; DNA: TGTGCCTGGAAGAAGGGGGGCAATGAGCAGTTCTTC; J: TRBJ2-1; V: TRBV30; D: .; size: few
CDR3: CASSPVLAGDEQFF; DNA: TGTGCCAGCAGCCCGGTGTTAGCGGGGGATGAGCAGTTCTTC; J: TRBJ2-1; V: TRBV12-3/TRBV12-4; D: TRBD2; size: .
CDR3: CSARYPGQVSAEAFF; DNA: TGCAGTGCTAGGTACCCCGGACAGGTTTCCGCCGAAGCTTTCTTT; J: TRBJ1-1; V: TRBV20-1; D: TRBD1; size: .
CDR3: CASSLERPPTDTQYF; DNA: TGTGCCAGCAGTTTAGAGCGGCCTCCCACAGATACGCAGTATTTT; J: TRBJ2-3; V: TRBV27; D: .; size: few
CDR3: CASSEPSGELFF; DNA: TGCGCCAGCAGTGAGCCGTCCGGGGAGCTGTTTTTT; J: TRBJ2-2; V: TRBV5-1; D: .; size: many
CDR3: CASSVASAINEQFF; DNA: TGTGCCAGCAGCGTAGCTTCGGCCATCAATGAGCAGTTCTTC; J: TRBJ2-1; V: TRBV9; D: .; size: .
CDR3: CASSLVRSAGELFF; DNA: TGCGCCAGCAGCTTGGTAAGGTCAGCCGGGGAGCTGTTTTTT; J: TRBJ2-2; V: TRBV5-1; D: .; size: few
CDR3: CASSLGAQGVSGELFF; DNA: TGTGCCAGCAGTTTAGGGGCCCAGGGGGTCTCCGGGGAGCTGTTTTTT; J: TRBJ2-2; V: TRBV12-3/TRBV12-4; D: TRBD1; size: .
CDR3: CASSSPLLGIYEQYF; DNA: TGCGCCAGCAGTTCCCCCCTTCTAGGGATCTACGAGCAGTACTTC; J: TRBJ2-7; V: TRBV5-1; D: .; size: once
CDR3: CASSSRSGRMTYNEQFF; DNA: TGTGCCAGCAGCTCCCGTAGCGGGAGAATGACCTACAATGAGCAGTTCTTC; J: TRBJ2-1; V: TRBV7-6; D: TRBD2; size: .
CDR3: CASSQDPRAGNTIYF; DNA: TGTGCCAGCAGCCAAGACCCCAGGGCTGGAAACACCATATATTTT; J: TRBJ1-3; V: TRBV3-1; D: .; size: .